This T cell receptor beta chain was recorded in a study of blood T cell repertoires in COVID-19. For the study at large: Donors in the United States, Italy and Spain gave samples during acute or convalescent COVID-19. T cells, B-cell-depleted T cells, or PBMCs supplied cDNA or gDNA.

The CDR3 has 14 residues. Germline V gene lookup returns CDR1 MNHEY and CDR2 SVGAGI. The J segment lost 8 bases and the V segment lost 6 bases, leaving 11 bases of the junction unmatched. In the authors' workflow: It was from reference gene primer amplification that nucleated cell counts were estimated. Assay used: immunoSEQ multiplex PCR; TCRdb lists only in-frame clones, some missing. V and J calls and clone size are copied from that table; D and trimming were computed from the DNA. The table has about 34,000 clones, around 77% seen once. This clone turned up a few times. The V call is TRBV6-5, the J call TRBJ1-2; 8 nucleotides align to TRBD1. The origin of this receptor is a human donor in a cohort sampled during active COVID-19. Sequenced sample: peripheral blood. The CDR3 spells CASRTHRGEGGYTF. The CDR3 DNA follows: TGTGCCAGCAGGACCCACAGGGGGGAAGGAGGCTACACCTTC.